This is a list of T cell receptor beta chains from one sample in a study of T-cell reconstitution after alpha-beta-depleted transplantation in children. From the PCR reads, TCRdb called clonotypes with MiXCR, one entry per CDR3 protein. The sample shows about 230,000 distinct CDR3 sequences, 9.7% of them seen only once. The sample in question was PBMCs from the stem cell graft donor, obtained from the stem cell graft. The origin of the receptors is a human donor who donated a stem cell graft to a child with SCID. Both conserved end residues are part of each CDR3. The D gene is left open where the match is weak. Rows give clone size only sometimes, using once, few, many, or a class for an expanded clone.

abundance: NA
v_gene: TRBV3-1
d_gene: TRBD2
j_gene: TRBJ2-5
CDR3nt: TGTGCCAGCAGCCAAGATCCCGGGCTAGCGGGGGAACAAGAGACCCAGTACTTC
CDR3aa: CASSQDPGLAGEQETQYF

abundance: many
v_gene: TRBV29-1
d_gene: NA
j_gene: TRBJ1-4
CDR3nt: TGCAGCGTTGCGGTGGGGGGGTCGGGTAATGAAAAACTGTTTTTT
CDR3aa: CSVAVGGSGNEKLFF

abundance: many
v_gene: TRBV7-9
d_gene: NA
j_gene: TRBJ1-2
CDR3nt: TGTGCCAGCAGCTTAGGGGCGTCGGCCCCATTTGGCTACACCTTC
CDR3aa: CASSLGASAPFGYTF

abundance: many
v_gene: TRBV10-3
d_gene: TRBD1
j_gene: TRBJ1-4
CDR3nt: TGTGCCATCAGTGAGTCGAGCGGGACAGGCGCCGAAAAACTGTTTTTT
CDR3aa: CAISESSGTGAEKLFF

abundance: many
v_gene: TRBV7-3
d_gene: NA
j_gene: TRBJ2-3
CDR3nt: TGTGCCAGCAGCCGGAGGGGAAATGGCGGGGGCCCGGTGACGCAGTATTTT
CDR3aa: CASSRRGNGGGPVTQYF

abundance: many
v_gene: TRBV18
d_gene: NA
j_gene: TRBJ2-7
CDR3nt: TGTGCCAGCTCGTCCTCCGACGGCCCCTACGAGCAGTACTTC
CDR3aa: CASSSSDGPYEQYF

abundance: few
v_gene: TRBV6-5
d_gene: NA
j_gene: TRBJ1-5
CDR3nt: TGTGCCAGCAGTTACGGGTATAGCAATCAGCCCCAGCATTTT
CDR3aa: CASSYGYSNQPQHF

abundance: many
v_gene: TRBV4-3
d_gene: TRBD1
j_gene: TRBJ1-4
CDR3nt: TGCGCCAGCAGCCAAGATGTCACCAGGGGGGATGAAAAACTGTTTTTT
CDR3aa: CASSQDVTRGDEKLFF

abundance: many
v_gene: TRBV27
d_gene: NA
j_gene: TRBJ2-6
CDR3nt: TGTGCCACCCTTTCTGGGGCCAACGTCCTGACTTTC
CDR3aa: CATLSGANVLTF

abundance: many
v_gene: TRBV3-1
d_gene: TRBD1
j_gene: TRBJ1-1
CDR3nt: TGTGCCAGCAGCCCGGGAAGGACAGGGCTTGAAGCTTTCTTT
CDR3aa: CASSPGRTGLEAFF

abundance: NA
v_gene: TRBV15
d_gene: NA
j_gene: TRBJ2-7
CDR3nt: TGTGCCACCAGCAGAGATCTTGGGGCCACCTACGAGCAGTACTTC
CDR3aa: CATSRDLGATYEQYF

abundance: many
v_gene: TRBV15
d_gene: NA
j_gene: TRBJ2-1
CDR3nt: TGTGCCACCAGCAGAGATAACGCCCTCAATGAGCAGTTCTTC
CDR3aa: CATSRDNALNEQFF

abundance: many
v_gene: TRBV3-1
d_gene: NA
j_gene: TRBJ2-4
CDR3nt: TGTGCCAGCAGCCCCGACAGAGTCCTAGCCAAAAACATTCAGTACTTC
CDR3aa: CASSPDRVLAKNIQYF

abundance: many
v_gene: TRBV20-1
d_gene: NA
j_gene: TRBJ2-6
CDR3nt: TGCAGTGCTAGAGATGGACGCCTCTCTGGGGCCAACGTCCTGACTTTC
CDR3aa: CSARDGRLSGANVLTF

abundance: NA
v_gene: TRBV7-6
d_gene: NA
j_gene: TRBJ1-1
CDR3nt: TGTGCCAGCAGCCCTCCGGGGGACGGGATGGGGACTGAAGCTTTCTTT
CDR3aa: CASSPPGDGMGTEAFF

abundance: many
v_gene: TRBV10-3
d_gene: NA
j_gene: TRBJ1-2
CDR3nt: TGTGCCATCAGTGAGGCAAACGGGGGCTATGGCTACACCTTC
CDR3aa: CAISEANGGYGYTF

abundance: many
v_gene: TRBV7-9
d_gene: NA
j_gene: TRBJ1-2
CDR3nt: TGTGCCAGCAGCCCGAACCTTTCGGAAAGTGGCTACACCTTC
CDR3aa: CASSPNLSESGYTF

abundance: many
v_gene: TRBV5-1
d_gene: NA
j_gene: TRBJ2-5
CDR3nt: TGCGCCAGCAGCTTCAAGGTGGGCCAAAAGACCCAGTACTTC
CDR3aa: CASSFKVGQKTQYF

abundance: many
v_gene: TRBV4-2
d_gene: TRBD2
j_gene: TRBJ2-3
CDR3nt: TGTGCCAGCAGCCAAGAAAGGCTAGCGGGGGGGCGCGTCGCAGATACGCAGTATTTT
CDR3aa: CASSQERLAGGRVADTQYF

abundance: NA
v_gene: TRBV9
d_gene: NA
j_gene: TRBJ1-1
CDR3nt: TGTGCCAGCAGCTCGACGACGGGGACTGAAGCTTTCTTT
CDR3aa: CASSSTTGTEAFF

abundance: many
v_gene: TRBV18
d_gene: NA
j_gene: TRBJ2-5
CDR3nt: TGTGCCAGCTCACCCGGTTTCCAAGAGACCCAGTACTTC
CDR3aa: CASSPGFQETQYF

abundance: NA
v_gene: TRBV7-2
d_gene: NA
j_gene: TRBJ2-7
CDR3nt: TGTGCCAGCAGCTTAGATATTGGGGGAACCTACGAGCAGTACTTC
CDR3aa: CASSLDIGGTYEQYF

abundance: many
v_gene: TRBV20-1
d_gene: NA
j_gene: TRBJ2-5
CDR3nt: TGCAGTGCTAGAGATCACGGGCCGTCCCCAGAGACCCAGTACTTC
CDR3aa: CSARDHGPSPETQYF

abundance: many
v_gene: TRBV29-1
d_gene: TRBD2
j_gene: TRBJ2-1
CDR3nt: TGCAGCGTTGCTGCCGGGGCGGGGGGCTCCAATGAGCAGTTCTTC
CDR3aa: CSVAAGAGGSNEQFF

abundance: many
v_gene: TRBV4-1
d_gene: TRBD1
j_gene: TRBJ2-7
CDR3nt: TGCGCCAGCAGCCCGGGGGTGGGACAGGGGAACTACGAGCAGTACTTC
CDR3aa: CASSPGVGQGNYEQYF

abundance: many
v_gene: TRBV20-1
d_gene: NA
j_gene: TRBJ1-1
CDR3nt: TGCAGTGCTAGAGATGCTTTGGGTACTGCAGCTTTCTTT
CDR3aa: CSARDALGTAAFF

abundance: many
v_gene: TRBV20-1
d_gene: NA
j_gene: TRBJ2-1
CDR3nt: TGCAGTGCTAGACCGGTTTACAATGAGCAGTTCTTC
CDR3aa: CSARPVYNEQFF

abundance: many
v_gene: TRBV20-1
d_gene: TRBD2
j_gene: TRBJ2-7
CDR3nt: TGCAGTGCTAACCCGGCCGATAGCGGGGTTAGCTCCTACGAGCAGTACTTC
CDR3aa: CSANPADSGVSSYEQYF

abundance: NA
v_gene: TRBV11-1
d_gene: TRBD2
j_gene: TRBJ2-1
CDR3nt: TGTGCCAGCAGCTGGACTAGCGGGGGGATTAATGAGCAGTTCTTC
CDR3aa: CASSWTSGGINEQFF

abundance: many
v_gene: TRBV5-6
d_gene: NA
j_gene: TRBJ1-2
CDR3nt: TGTGCCAGCAGCAGACCCGGGACCGCTAACTATGGCTACACCTTC
CDR3aa: CASSRPGTANYGYTF

abundance: many
v_gene: TRBV3-1
d_gene: NA
j_gene: TRBJ2-1
CDR3nt: TGTGCCAGCAGCCAACATGGAGGGCCTAACAATGAGCAGTTCTTC
CDR3aa: CASSQHGGPNNEQFF

abundance: many
v_gene: TRBV5-1
d_gene: TRBD1
j_gene: TRBJ2-2
CDR3nt: TGCGCCAGCACCACCGGACAGGGCGGGACCGGGGAGCTGTTTTTT
CDR3aa: CASTTGQGGTGELFF

abundance: many
v_gene: TRBV5-1
d_gene: NA
j_gene: TRBJ1-4
CDR3nt: TGCGCCAGCAGCTTACAGGGAATACCTAATGAAAAACTGTTTTTT
CDR3aa: CASSLQGIPNEKLFF

abundance: many
v_gene: TRBV5-1
d_gene: NA
j_gene: TRBJ1-4
CDR3nt: TGCGCCAGCAGCTTGGCCGGCGGGGGGCAAAATGAAAAACTGTTTTTT
CDR3aa: CASSLAGGGQNEKLFF

abundance: many
v_gene: TRBV12-3/TRBV12-4
d_gene: NA
j_gene: TRBJ2-3
CDR3nt: TGTGCCAGCAGCCGTAGGGGGAACGCGGGTGATACGCAGTATTTT
CDR3aa: CASSRRGNAGDTQYF

abundance: NA
v_gene: TRBV11-2
d_gene: TRBD2
j_gene: TRBJ2-3
CDR3nt: TGTGCCAGCAGCTTTAGCGGGGGGGCCCTAGCGGATACGCAGTATTTT
CDR3aa: CASSFSGGALADTQYF

abundance: NA
v_gene: TRBV5-1
d_gene: NA
j_gene: TRBJ2-2
CDR3nt: TGCGCCAGCAGCCGGGGGGCCAGCCACAACACCGGGGAGCTGTTTTTT
CDR3aa: CASSRGASHNTGELFF

abundance: many
v_gene: TRBV11-2
d_gene: TRBD2
j_gene: TRBJ2-4
CDR3nt: TGTGCCAGCAGCTTAGTGGGTGTGGTAGCGGGGGGTGTCAAAAACATTCAGTACTTC
CDR3aa: CASSLVGVVAGGVKNIQYF

abundance: many
v_gene: TRBV4-1
d_gene: NA
j_gene: TRBJ2-3
CDR3nt: TGCGCCAGCAGCCCGCGGTCGAGCACAGATACGCAGTATTTT
CDR3aa: CASSPRSSTDTQYF

abundance: many
v_gene: TRBV6-5
d_gene: TRBD2
j_gene: TRBJ2-1
CDR3nt: TGTGCCAGCAGTAACCGGGGGGGCATTCCCGGCAATGAGCAGTTCTTC
CDR3aa: CASSNRGGIPGNEQFF

abundance: many
v_gene: TRBV5-6
d_gene: NA
j_gene: TRBJ1-2
CDR3nt: TGTGCCAGCATCCCCTACCAACGGCAGGGAAGCTATGGCTACACCTTC
CDR3aa: CASIPYQRQGSYGYTF